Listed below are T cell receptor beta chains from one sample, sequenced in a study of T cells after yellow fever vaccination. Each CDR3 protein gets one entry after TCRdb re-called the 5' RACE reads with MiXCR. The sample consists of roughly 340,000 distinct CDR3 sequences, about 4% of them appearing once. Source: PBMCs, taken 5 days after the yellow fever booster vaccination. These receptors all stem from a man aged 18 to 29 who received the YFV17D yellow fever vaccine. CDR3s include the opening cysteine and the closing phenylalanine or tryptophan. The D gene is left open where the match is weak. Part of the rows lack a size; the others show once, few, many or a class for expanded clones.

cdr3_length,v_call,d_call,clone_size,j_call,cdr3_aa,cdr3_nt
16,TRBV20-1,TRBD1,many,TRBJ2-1,CSARDAGTDLRDEQFF,TGCAGTGCTAGAGACGCCGGGACAGATCTAAGAGATGAGCAGTTCTTC
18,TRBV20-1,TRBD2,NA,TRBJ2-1,CSASLNGPGLAGDNEQFF,TGCAGTGCTAGTCTGAATGGACCGGGACTAGCGGGGGACAATGAGCAGTTCTTC
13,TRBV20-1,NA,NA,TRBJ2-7,CSARRGDSYEQYF,TGCAGTGCTAGACGCGGGGACTCCTACGAGCAGTACTTC
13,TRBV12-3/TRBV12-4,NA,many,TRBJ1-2,CASNLGPGGGYTF,TGTGCCAGCAATCTCGGACCTGGGGGTGGCTACACCTTC
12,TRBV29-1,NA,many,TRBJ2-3,CSVAGGTDTQYF,TGCAGCGTTGCAGGGGGCACAGATACGCAGTATTTT
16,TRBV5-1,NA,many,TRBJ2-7,CASSSETGEISYEQYF,TGCGCCAGCAGCTCGGAAACAGGAGAAATCTCCTACGAGCAGTACTTC
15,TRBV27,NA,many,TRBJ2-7,CASSFWAGPSYEQYF,TGTGCCAGCAGTTTTTGGGCAGGACCCTCCTACGAGCAGTACTTC
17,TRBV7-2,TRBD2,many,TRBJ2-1,CASSRVTSGGHYNEQFF,TGTGCCAGCAGCCGTGTCACTAGCGGGGGTCACTACAATGAGCAGTTCTTC
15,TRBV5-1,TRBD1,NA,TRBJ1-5,CASSSGTVGNQPQHF,TGCGCCAGCAGCTCCGGGACAGTTGGCAATCAGCCCCAGCATTTT
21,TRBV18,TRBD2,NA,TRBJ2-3,CASSPQGYWTVAGGLIGTQYF,TGTGCCAGCTCACCACAGGGGTATTGGACCGTAGCGGGGGGGCTAATCGGCACGCAGTATTTT
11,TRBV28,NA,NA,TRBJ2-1,CASSEQGRRLF,TGTGCCAGCAGTGAGCAGGGACGTAGGCTCTTC
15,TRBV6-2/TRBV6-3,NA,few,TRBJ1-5,CASSPLLGRDQPQHF,TGTGCCAGCAGCCCACTCCTCGGTAGGGATCAGCCCCAGCATTTT
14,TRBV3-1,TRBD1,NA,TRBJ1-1,CASSETGGVTEALF,TGTGCCAGCAGCGAGACAGGGGGCGTCACTGAAGCTCTCTTT
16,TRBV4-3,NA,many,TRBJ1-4,CASSQGSGGWKEKLFF,TGCGCCAGCAGCCAAGGGTCGGGGGGCTGGAAAGAAAAACTGTTTTTT
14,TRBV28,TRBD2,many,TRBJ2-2,CASFATGGAGELFF,TGTGCCAGCTTTGCTACGGGGGGAGCCGGGGAGCTGTTTTTT
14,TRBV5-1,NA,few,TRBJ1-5,CASSFWGLDQPQHF,TGCGCCAGCAGCTTTTGGGGCTTGGATCAGCCCCAGCATTTT
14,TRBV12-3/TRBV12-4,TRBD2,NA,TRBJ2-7,CASRLAGFAGEQYF,TGTGCCAGCAGACTAGCGGGGTTTGCGGGGGAGCAGTACTTC
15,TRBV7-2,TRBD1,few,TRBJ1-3,CASSHRGSSGNTIYF,TGTGCCAGCAGCCACAGGGGAAGCTCTGGAAACACCATATATTTT
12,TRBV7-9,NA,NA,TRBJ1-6,CASSGVNSPLHF,TGTGCCAGCAGCGGGGTCAATTCACCCCTCCACTTT
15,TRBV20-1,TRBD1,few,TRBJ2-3,CSARVRDRGTDTQYF,TGCAGTGCTAGAGTTCGGGACAGGGGAACAGATACGCAGTATTTT
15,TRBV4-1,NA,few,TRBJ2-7,CASSQGQAHSYEQYF,TGCGCCAGCAGCCAAGGCCAAGCCCATTCCTACGAGCAGTACTTC
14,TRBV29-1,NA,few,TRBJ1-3,CSVDDGYSGNTIYF,TGCAGCGTTGACGACGGATACTCTGGAAACACCATATATTTT
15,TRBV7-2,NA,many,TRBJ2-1,CASSLIAGFGNEQFF,TGTGCCAGCAGCTTAATAGCTGGGTTCGGCAATGAGCAGTTCTTC
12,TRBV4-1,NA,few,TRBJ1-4,CASGGSNEKLFF,TGCGCCTCTGGAGGCAGTAATGAAAAACTGTTTTTT
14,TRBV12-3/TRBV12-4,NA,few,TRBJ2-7,CASSFRGGGHEQYF,TGTGCCAGCAGTTTTCGAGGGGGAGGCCACGAGCAGTACTTC
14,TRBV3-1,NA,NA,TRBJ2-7,CASSQDHMGREQYF,TGTGCCAGCAGCCAGGACCATATGGGACGCGAGCAGTACTTC
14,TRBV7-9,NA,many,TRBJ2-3,CASSSSGPADTQYF,TGTGCCAGCAGCTCCAGCGGGCCCGCAGATACGCAGTATTTT
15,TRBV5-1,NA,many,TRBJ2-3,CASRGDSLLTDTQYF,TGCGCCAGCAGGGGGGATTCGCTACTCACAGATACGCAGTATTTT